The 9 T cell receptor beta chains reported below all come from one sample, sequenced in a study of OX40 agonist ivuxolimab in advanced cancers. Generated by immunoSEQ multiplex PCR, the TCRdb table keeps only in-frame clones and is missing some. Of around 83,000 clones in the sample, over 75% were seen once. The sequences come from CD4+ or CD8+ T cells sorted from blood, collected in a trial of the OX40 agonist ivuxolimab. The source is an adult with an advanced solid tumor such as melanoma, head and neck, liver or kidney cancer.

The chain is built from TRBV4-2 and TRBJ2-7; D is uncertain. Germline V CDR1 and CDR2: LGHNA, YNFKEQ. The CDR3 is 17 amino acids. V was shortened by 0 bases and J by 5 bases, with 20 bases between the two germline ends. CDR3 sequence reads: CASSQEGRSPQIHEQYF. For the CDR3, the DNA is TGTGCCAGCAGCCAAGAAGGTCGCTCCCCTCAAATCCACGAGCAGTACTTC.

The sample holds one count of this clone. The V call is TRBV18, the J call TRBJ2-1; D gene uncertain. The length of the CDR3 is 16 residues. CDR1 is KGHSH and CDR2 is LQKENI in the germline V gene. Trimming took 4 bases from V and 1 from J, leaving 14 bases between them. The CDR3 loop reads CASSLQGLASYNEQFF. In nucleotides, the CDR3 is TGTGCCAGCTCACTTCAAGGGCTTGCTTCCTACAATGAGCAGTTCTTC.

The chain joins TRBV19 to TRBJ2-5; 9 nucleotides line up with TRBD1. CDR1 LNHDA and CDR2 SQIVND come from the germline V gene (reference sequence). The CDR3 spans 15 residues. The V segment lost 5 bases and the J segment 4 bases; nucleotides outside the gene matches: 8. In nucleotides, the CDR3 is TGTGCCAGTAGTCAAACGGGACAGGGATCAGAGACCCAGTACTTC. It encodes CASSQTGQGSETQYF.

To note about this clone: Sequence at one end of the junction differs from germline and may be a read error. The gene calls are TRBV2 and TRBJ1-1; D is perhaps TRBD1 (5 bases). CDR1 and CDR2 (germline): SNHLY, FYNNEI. This CDR3 is built from 13 residues. The CDR3 loop reads CAGRASSDTEAFF. CDR3 sequence (DNA): TGTGCCGGCAGGGCGTCTTCGGACACTGAAGCTTTCTTT.

The CDR3 bases are TGTGCCAGCAGCGGACCCCCTATCCAGGGAACTGAAGCTTTCTTT. It yields the protein CASSGPPIQGTEAFF. The chain is built from TRBV9 and TRBJ1-1, with D possibly being TRBD1 (5 bases). This CDR3 has 15 residues. Trimming shortened V by 3 bases and J by 5 bases, and 17 bases separated the two germline ends. CDR1 and CDR2 (germline): SGDLS, YYNGEE.

Details on this clone: One end of the junction varies from germline; a read error may be responsible. The CDR3 nucleotides read TGTGCTAGCAGCTTGGGGGATTCCTACGAGCAGTACTTC. Translation gives CASSLGDSYEQYF. This rearrangement joins TRBV7-7 to TRBJ2-7; tentatively, D is TRBD1 or TRBD2 (5 bases each). The CDR3 runs 13 residues. CDR1 is SSHAT, CDR2 FNYEAQ, per germline (reference sequence).

The chain combines TRBV2 with TRBJ1-1; D remains ambiguous. Trimming stripped 4 bases from V and 2 bases from J, with 11 bases between. The CDR3 has 14 residues. Germline CDR1 is SNHLY and CDR2 is FYNNEI. The CDR3 coding sequence is TGTGCCAGCAGTGGCCGACTGACTAACACTGAAGCTTTCTTT. It yields the protein CASSGRLTNTEAFF.

The chain links TRBV6-1 to TRBJ2-5, with D perhaps matching TRBD1 (5 bases). V shed 5 bases and J shed 5 bases, with 18 bases lying between them. The CDR3 totals 15 residues. Germline CDR1 reads MNHNS; CDR2 reads SASEGT. DNA for the CDR3: TGTGCCAGCAGTATTACCGTAGGGGCGGTTGAGACCCAGTACTTC. It translates to CASSITVGAVETQYF.

This sequence joins TRBV28 and TRBJ2-1; TRBD2 matches 7 bases. The CDR3 is made up of 14 amino acids. With V trimmed by 5 bases and J by 6 bases, 7 bases remained unmatched. CDR1 is MDHEN, CDR2 SYDVKM, per germline. The CDR3 region has the DNA TGTGCCAGCAGTCCCGCGGGAGCCCCCAATGAGCAGTTCTTC. As protein: CASSPAGAPNEQFF.